Below are 5 T cell receptor beta chains sequenced from a single sample in a study of T cells in Graves' hyperthyroidism and ophthalmopathy. It was RNA transcripts that yielded the amplified TCR beta CDR3 regions. First-round RT-PCR of the TCR CDR3 relied on the HTBI primer set. TCRdb recomputed calls from the multiplex PCR reads with MiXCR, one row per CDR3 protein. Altogether around 580,000 distinct CDR3 sequences are present, 46% being singletons, with the ten largest covering more than 7%. The sequencing input was peripheral blood or thyroid tissue (not recorded which). Receptors were obtained from a woman aged 18-29 years with Graves' hyperthyroidism.

The chain combines TRBV7-2 with TRBJ2-7, with TRBD1 matching over 8 bases. CDR1 SGHTA and CDR2 FQGNSA come from the germline V gene. The V segment lost 11 bases and the J segment 2 bases; nucleotides outside the gene matches: 11. The CDR3 runs 14 residues. The CDR3 nucleotides are TGTGCCTGCAATCCGGGACAGGAGGCCTACGAGCAGTACTTC. This translates into CACNPGQEAYEQYF.

The rearrangement links TRBV20-1 to TRBJ2-7; 9 bases are a match to TRBD2. Germline CDR1 is DFQATT and CDR2 is SNEGSKA (reference sequence). With 5 bases clipped from V and 7 bases from J, the junction kept 6 bases outside the gene matches. The CDR3 consists of 12 residues. The CDR3 bases are TGCAGTGCTCCAATAGCGGGAGTTGAGCAGTACTTC. It yields the protein CSAPIAGVEQYF.

A remark on this clonotype: This CDR3 is missing its conserved last phenylalanine or tryptophan, likely due to a read error. The V and J genes are TRBV10-3 and TRBJ2-5; D gene uncertain. The CDR3 extends over 13 amino acids. The germline CDR1 and CDR2 sequences are ENHRY and SYGVKD. Trimming pared 6 bases from V and 5 bases from J, leaving 13 bases between. The chain's CDR3 is CAISEPEAETQYL. The CDR3 region has the DNA TGTGCCATCAGCGAGCCGGAAGCGGAGACCCAGTACCTC.

This chain uses TRBV5-6 with TRBJ1-5; possible D gene TRBD1, 6 bases. With 3 bases removed from V and 2 bases from J, the gap between germline ends came to 15 bases. From germline, CDR1 is SGHDT and CDR2 YYEEEE. This CDR3 spans 16 amino acids. CDR3 sequence: CASSSGQIGGNQPQHF. DNA of the CDR3: TGTGCCAGCAGCTCCGGACAGATAGGAGGCAATCAGCCCCAGCATTTT.

The genes are TRBV29-1 and TRBJ1-2; the D is unclear. From germline, CDR1 is SQVTM and CDR2 ANQGSEA. V lost 4 bases and J 8 bases, leaving 11 bases between the germline ends. The CDR3 consists of 11 residues. The CDR3 DNA follows: TGCAGCGTTGTTGCGGGAACGGGCTACACCTTC. Translation: CSVVAGTGYTF.